Listed here are 22 T cell receptor beta chains from one sample, sequenced in a study of CD8 T cells in Susac syndrome. The RNA input was roughly 0.45 to 1 ug, and it was reverse transcribed with random hexamers. MiXCR, run by TCRdb on the immunoSEQ multiplex PCR reads, gives a single entry per CDR3 protein. The sample contains some 200,000 distinct CDR3 sequences, roughly nine tenths of which appear only once. The sample comprised CD4+ T cells from PBMCs. The receptors were sampled from a human donor with Susac syndrome.

The chain couples TRBV15 to TRBJ2-7; D unresolved. The CDR3 spans 12 residues. V lost 0 bases to trimming and J lost 3 bases, with 3 bases between them. Germline CDR1 is LNHNV and CDR2 is YYDKDF (reference sequence). The DNA of the CDR3 is TGTGCCACCAGCAGAGACCGCTACGAGCAGTACTTC. Translation gives CATSRDRYEQYF.

V usage is TRBV10-3 and J usage is TRBJ2-7; possibly TRBD1 for D (6 bases). Trimming took off 7 bases at V and 6 bases at J, with 13 bases between the two ends. This CDR3 is 12 amino acids long. Germline loops: CDR1 ENHRY, CDR2 SYGVKD. The CDR3 here is CAITTGYGEQYF. The CDR3, as DNA: TGTGCCATCACCACAGGGTACGGCGAGCAGTACTTC.

This clonotype was seen just once. The J gene is TRBJ2-7, the V gene TRBV5-1; TRBD2 agrees at 9 bases. The V gene's germline CDR1 is SGHRS and CDR2 YFSETQ. The CDR3 is 16 amino acids. The V and J ends lost 1 base and 1 base, in that order; junction bases with no gene match: 6. The CDR3 coding sequence is TGCGCCAGCAGCTTGTTCCCAGCGGGGGGATCCTACGAGCAGTACTTC. It yields the protein CASSLFPAGGSYEQYF.

This chain joins TRBV19 and TRBJ1-4; no definite D call. The CDR3 sequence is 15 residues long. Germline V gene data show CDR1 as LNHDA and CDR2 as SQIVND (reference sequence). V was trimmed by 2 bases and J by 8 bases, leaving 15 bases between them. CDR3 coding DNA: TGTGCCAGTAGTATAAGCCCTACCTTTGGCGAAAAACTGTTTTTT. Translated: CASSISPTFGEKLFF.

The chain joins TRBV20-1 to TRBJ2-3; D may be TRBD2 (6 bases). The CDR3 totals 15 residues. V lost 0 bases to trimming and J lost 2 bases, with 12 bases between them. In germline, CDR1 is DFQATT, CDR2 SNEGSKA (reference sequence). The CDR3, as DNA: TGCAGTGCTAGAGATAATACGGACTACACAGATACGCAGTATTTT. Protein product: CSARDNTDYTDTQYF.

V and J are TRBV19 and TRBJ2-6, with D uncertain. V dropped 3 bases and J dropped 1 base, with 1 base sitting between them. This CDR3 comprises 13 residues. Germline V CDR1 and CDR2: LNHDA, SQIVND (reference sequence). The CDR3 region has the DNA TGTGCCAGTAGTATGTCTGGGGCCAACGTCCTGACTTTC. It yields the protein CASSMSGANVLTF.

The rearrangement joins TRBV24-1 to TRBJ1-5, with D tentatively TRBD1 (5 bases). Germline assignment: CDR1 KGHDR and CDR2 SFDVKD. The CDR3 is 12 amino acids. V was pared by 10 bases and J by 2 bases, with 8 bases between. In nucleotides, the CDR3 is TGTGCCACAGGGGATGGCAATCAGCCCCAGCATTTT. It specifies CATGDGNQPQHF.

The chain combines TRBV3-1 with TRBJ2-5, with D unresolved. Germline lookup yields CDR1 LGHDT and CDR2 YNNKEL (reference sequence). The ends were cut back, 4 bases at V and 5 bases at J, with 5 bases in the middle. CDR3 length: 11 residues. The CDR3 loop reads CASSRRETQYF. CDR3 sequence (DNA): TGTGCCAGCAGCCGAAGGGAGACCCAGTACTTC.

This sequence joins TRBV6-2 or TRBV6-3 and TRBJ2-5; D remains unclear. CDR1 and CDR2 from the germline V gene are MNHEY and SVGEGT. V was trimmed by 3 bases and J by 14 bases, leaving 13 bases between them. The CDR3 is 11 residues long. This CDR3 is CASSYLSLRYF. The CDR3 nucleotides are TGTGCCAGCAGTTATCTTAGTCTACGTTACTTC.

The genes are TRBV29-1 and TRBJ1-2, with D maybe TRBD1 (5 bases). V dropped 2 bases and J dropped 8 bases, with 21 bases sitting between them. The germline V gene has CDR1 SQVTM and CDR2 ANQGSEA. The CDR3 length is 15 residues. The CDR3 protein is CSVEYGHWGLGGYTF. CDR3 sequence (DNA): TGCAGCGTTGAATACGGACATTGGGGACTCGGAGGCTACACCTTC. Together with reference TRBV29-1 and TRBJ1-2, the CDR3 gives the full variable domain: SAVISQKPSRDICQRGTSLTIQCQVDSQVTMMFWYRQQPGQSLTLIATANQGSEATYESGFVIDKFPISRPNLTFSTLTVSNMSPEDSSIYLCSVEYGHWGLGGYTFGSGTRLTVV.

The rearrangement joins TRBV2 to TRBJ2-5, with TRBD2 identical over 11 bases. The CDR3 loop spans 15 amino acids. In germline, CDR1 is SNHLY, CDR2 FYNNEI. Trimming cost V 7 bases and J 4 bases; bases outside gene matches: 8. The DNA of the CDR3 is TGTGCCAGCACGCAGACTAGCGGGGTAGGAGAGACCCAGTACTTC. Protein product: CASTQTSGVGETQYF.

Concerning this clonotype itself: A read error may account for a junction end that differs from germline. This chain joins TRBV11-2 and TRBJ2-3; D not certain. The germline CDR1 and CDR2 sequences are SGHAT and FQNNGV. This CDR3 spans 13 amino acids. The CDR3 loop reads CASSLLSTYTQYF. As DNA, the CDR3 is TGTGCCAGCAGCTTACTTAGCACATATACGCAGTATTTT.

The chain has TRBV29-1 and TRBJ2-1, with 10 bases that match TRBD2. V lost 4 bases and J lost 3; bases outside the gene matches: 3. This CDR3 spans 14 amino acids. Germline V gene data show CDR1 as SQVTM and CDR2 as ANQGSEA. The chain's CDR3 is CSVGRTSGYNEQFF. CDR3 nucleotides: TGCAGCGTTGGGAGGACTAGCGGCTACAATGAGCAGTTCTTC.

This clonotype was seen just once. The chain couples TRBV19 to TRBJ2-3; D gene uncertain. Germline assignment: CDR1 LNHDA and CDR2 SQIVND (reference sequence). V lost 6 bases and J lost 4, with 11 bases in between. This CDR3 comprises 13 residues. CDR3 residues: CASRAPGPDTQYF. For the CDR3, the DNA is TGTGCCAGTAGGGCCCCCGGGCCAGATACGCAGTATTTT. Together with reference TRBV19 and TRBJ2-3, the CDR3 gives the full variable domain: DGGITQSPKYLFRKEGQNVTLSCEQNLNHDAMYWYRQDPGQGLRLIYYSQIVNDFQKGDIAEGYSVSREKKESFPLTVTSAQKNPTAFYLCASRAPGPDTQYFGPGTRLTVL.

This chain joins TRBV5-4 and TRBJ2-3; 16 bases agree with TRBD2. The CDR3 extends over 20 amino acids. Unmatched junction bases numbered 12, after V lost 4 bases and J lost 1 base. The V gene's germline CDR1 is SGHNT and CDR2 YYREEE (reference sequence). The CDR3 loop reads CASSPAGTSGGGSGTDTQYF. CDR3 nucleotide sequence: TGTGCCAGCAGCCCAGCCGGGACTAGCGGGGGGGGCTCTGGCACAGATACGCAGTATTTT.

V and J are TRBV20-1 and TRBJ2-5; D call uncertain. CDR1 DFQATT and CDR2 SNEGSKA come from the germline V gene (reference sequence). V lost 7 bases and J 2 bases, leaving 11 bases between the germline ends. This CDR3 region has 12 residues. The CDR3 coding sequence is TGCAGTGTGTATGTGGGTCAAGAGACCCAGTACTTC. This codes for CSVYVGQETQYF.

This sequence joins TRBV20-1 and TRBJ2-7; the D gene is possibly TRBD2 (6 bases). Trimming pared 6 bases from V and 7 bases from J, leaving 22 bases between. Per germline, CDR1 DFQATT and CDR2 SNEGSKA (reference sequence). The CDR3 is made up of 14 amino acids. The CDR3 DNA is TGCAGTGCCACGACCCAACTAGCCCTCGAGGAGCAGTACTTC. Encoded protein: CSATTQLALEEQYF.

This chain links TRBV18 with TRBJ1-3; D is perhaps TRBD1 (5 bases). From germline, CDR1 is KGHSH and CDR2 LQKENI. The germline V and J ends were trimmed by 3 bases and 2 bases, with 14 bases remaining between them. This CDR3 contains 16 residues. CDR3 sequence (DNA): TGTGCCAGCTCACCCTATACAGGAGATCCTGGAAACACCATATATTTT. This gives the protein CASSPYTGDPGNTIYF.

The chain combines TRBV20-1 with TRBJ1-2; TRBD1 matches 7 bases. The V and J ends lost 6 bases and 4 bases, in that order; junction bases with no gene match: 8. The germline gives CDR1 DFQATT, CDR2 SNEGSKA (reference sequence). There are 13 residues in the CDR3. CDR3 coding DNA: TGCAGTGCCCCGACCCGGGACAGCTATGGCTACACCTTC. This sequence encodes CSAPTRDSYGYTF.

The chain is built from TRBV5-1 and TRBJ1-4, with D perhaps TRBD1 (5 bases). Germline CDR1 reads SGHRS; CDR2 reads YFSETQ. The CDR3 length is 12 residues. V was trimmed by 0 bases and J by 8 bases, leaving 5 bases between them. For the CDR3, the DNA is TGCGCCAGCAGCTTGGGGGACGAAAAACTGTTTTTT. This codes for CASSLGDEKLFF.

V and J are TRBV20-1 and TRBJ2-1, with 10 nucleotides matching TRBD2. The CDR3 totals 14 residues. Germline trimming cut 7 bases from V and 8 bases from J; bases unmatched to any gene: 11. Germline V gene sequence: CDR1 DFQATT, CDR2 SNEGSKA (reference sequence). CDR3 coding DNA: TGCAGTGTCTTAGCGGGAGGCCAGGGGGATGAGCAGTTCTTC. It specifies CSVLAGGQGDEQFF.

The J gene is TRBJ2-7, the V gene TRBV29-1; D might be TRBD2 (6 bases). The CDR3 spans 13 residues. CDR1 and CDR2 (germline): SQVTM, ANQGSEA. With 6 bases removed from V and 6 bases from J, the gap between germline ends came to 18 bases. CDR3 DNA sequence: TGCAGCGTCTGGTATGGGCAGGGAGGCGAGCAGTACTTC. Translating it yields CSVWYGQGGEQYF.